This TCR beta chain is from a study of blood T cell repertoires in COVID-19. Background on the study: Donors in the United States, Italy and Spain gave samples during acute or convalescent COVID-19. Sources were T cells, B-cell-depleted T cells, or PBMCs; the material itself was cDNA or gDNA.

The CDR3 consists of 13 residues. Trimming cost V 4 bases and J 3 bases, with 9 bases left between them. Germline values: CDR1 SEHNR, CDR2 FQNEAQ (reference sequence). The authors' processing: Researchers report that nucleated cell counts were estimated from reference gene primer amplification. TCRdb's copy holds only in-frame clones and misses some; the assay was immunoSEQ multiplex PCR. The DNA gave D and trimming, while V, J and clone size come from that table. The data contain some 300,000 clones, around 85% of them singletons. The TCR was taken from a woman in her forties or fifties with active or convalescent COVID-19. J is TRBJ1-2 and V is TRBV7-9; D may be TRBD1 (5 bases). Sequencing used peripheral blood. CDR3 nucleotides: TGTGCCAGCAGCTCTCAGGGATACTATGGCTACACCTTC. Translation: CASSSQGYYGYTF.